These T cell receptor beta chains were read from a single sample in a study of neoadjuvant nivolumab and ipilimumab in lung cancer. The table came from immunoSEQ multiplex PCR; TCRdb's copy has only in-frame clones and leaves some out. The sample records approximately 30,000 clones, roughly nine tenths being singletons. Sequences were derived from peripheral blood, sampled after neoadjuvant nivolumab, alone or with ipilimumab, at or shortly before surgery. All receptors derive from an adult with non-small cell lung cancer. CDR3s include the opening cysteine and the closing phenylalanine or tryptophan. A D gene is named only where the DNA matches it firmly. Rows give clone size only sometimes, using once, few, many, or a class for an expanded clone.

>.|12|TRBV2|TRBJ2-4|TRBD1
CATWTGANIQYF
TGTGCCACCTGGACAGGGGCAAACATTCAGTACTTC
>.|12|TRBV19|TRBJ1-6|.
CASRTGNSPLHF
TGTGCCAGTAGAACAGGGAATTCACCCCTCCACTTT
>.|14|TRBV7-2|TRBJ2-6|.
CASSDTSGANVLTF
TGTGCCAGCAGCGACACCTCTGGGGCCAACGTCCTGACTTTC
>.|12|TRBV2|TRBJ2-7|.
CASVWGEGEQYF
TGTGCCAGCGTTTGGGGAGAAGGCGAGCAGTACTTC
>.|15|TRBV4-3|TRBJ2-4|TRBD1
CASSQVTQGENIQYF
TGCGCCAGCAGCCAAGTTACACAGGGGGAAAACATTCAGTACTTC
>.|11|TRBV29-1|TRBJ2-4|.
CSGANWDIQYF
TGCAGCGGTGCTAATTGGGACATTCAGTACTTC
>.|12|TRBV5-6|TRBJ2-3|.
CASSLSGDTQYF
TGTGCCAGCAGCTTGTCGGGAGATACGCAGTATTTT
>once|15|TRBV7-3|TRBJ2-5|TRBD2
CASSPTGAGGETQYF
TGTGCCAGCAGCCCGACCGGGGCGGGAGGGGAGACCCAGTACTTC
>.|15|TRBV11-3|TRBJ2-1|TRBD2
CASSLGSGGFNEQFF
TGTGCCAGCAGCCTGGGGAGCGGGGGGTTCAATGAGCAGTTCTTC
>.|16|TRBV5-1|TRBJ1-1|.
CASSLGQSLGNTEAFF
TGCGCCAGCAGCTTGGGCCAGAGTCTGGGGAACACTGAAGCTTTCTTT
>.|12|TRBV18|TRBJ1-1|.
CASSKAGTEAFF
TGTGCCAGCTCAAAGGCGGGGACTGAAGCTTTCTTT
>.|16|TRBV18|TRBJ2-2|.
CASSPARGKNTGELFF
TGTGCCAGCTCCCCCGCTCGGGGCAAGAACACCGGGGAGCTGTTTTTT
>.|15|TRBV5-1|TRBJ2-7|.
CASSWATGTYYEQYF
TGCGCCAGCAGCTGGGCTACAGGGACCTACTACGAGCAGTACTTC
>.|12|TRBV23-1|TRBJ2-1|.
CASSQSINEQFF
TGCGCCAGCAGTCAATCGATTAATGAGCAGTTCTTC
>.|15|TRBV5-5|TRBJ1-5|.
CASRGGPGGNQPQHF
TGTGCCAGCAGAGGGGGGCCAGGGGGCAATCAGCCCCAGCATTTT
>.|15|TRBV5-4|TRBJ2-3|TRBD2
CASSLKAGGSDTQYF
TGTGCCAGCAGCTTGAAAGCGGGGGGCTCAGATACGCAGTATTTT
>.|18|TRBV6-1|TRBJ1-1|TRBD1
CASSDEYRGLGISTEAFF
TGTGCCAGCAGTGATGAGTACAGGGGGCTGGGGATCAGCACTGAAGCTTTCTTT
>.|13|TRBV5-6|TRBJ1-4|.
CASSIPTGEKLFF
TGTGCCAGCAGCATACCGACAGGTGAAAAACTGTTTTTT
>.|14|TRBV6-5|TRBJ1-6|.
CASRPGLDNSPLHF
TGTGCCAGCAGACCAGGGTTAGATAATTCACCCCTCCACTTT
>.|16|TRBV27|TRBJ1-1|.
CASSFGGRLGNTEAFF
TGTGCCAGCAGTTTTGGGGGGCGTCTGGGGAACACTGAAGCTTTCTTT